The 21 T cell receptor beta chains given below trace back to one sample, sequenced in a study of T cell responses to AZD1222 COVID-19 vaccine. This table comes from immunoSEQ multiplex PCR, and its TCRdb copy is limited to in-frame clones, with some not included. The sample records just under 80,000 clones, approximately 92% being singletons. The sample consisted of peripheral blood, taken 28 days after the second AZD1222 dose. The source is an adult who received the AZD1222 COVID-19 vaccine.

J is TRBJ1-4 and V is TRBV6-1; 8 bases are shared with TRBD1. V shed 2 bases, J shed 7 bases, and the junction held 6 bases outside the gene matches. Germline V gene data show CDR1 as MNHNS and CDR2 as SASEGT. The CDR3 spans 15 residues. CDR3 loop: CASSEQGAVSEKLFF. The CDR3 DNA follows: TGTGCCAGCAGTGAACAGGGGGCGGTGAGTGAAAAACTGTTTTTT.

The rearrangement uses TRBV28 and TRBJ2-7; the D is unclear. There are 14 residues in the CDR3. Between the trimmed V and J ends, which lost 8 bases and 3 bases, there was a span of 17 bases. In germline, CDR1 is MDHEN, CDR2 SYDVKM. CDR3 residues: CASHSLGFRYEQYF. In DNA form, the CDR3 reads TGTGCCAGCCACTCCCTAGGTTTTCGCTACGAGCAGTACTTC.

This clone was recorded only once. The rearrangement joins TRBV7-8 to TRBJ1-4; D gene unclear. Germline CDR1 is SGHVS and CDR2 is FQNEAQ. The CDR3 contains 15 residues. Trimming left V 1 base short and J 0 bases short, with 6 bases between. CDR3 bases: TGTGCCAGCAGCTTAGAGATTGCAACTAATGAAAAACTGTTTTTT. This sequence encodes CASSLEIATNEKLFF.

The chain links TRBV6-1 to TRBJ1-3; the D is unclear. V lost 2 bases and J 0 bases, leaving 11 bases between the germline ends. Germline CDR1 and CDR2: MNHNS and SASEGT. CDR3 length: 16 residues. CDR3 protein: CASSEIQSSSGNTIYF. Written as DNA, the CDR3 is TGTGCCAGCAGTGAAATACAGTCGAGCTCTGGAAACACCATATATTTT.

The chain employs TRBV6-5 and TRBJ1-1; TRBD1 is a possible D gene (5 bases). CDR3 length: 15 amino acids. Germline lookup yields CDR1 MNHEY and CDR2 SVGAGI. Trimming removed 5 bases from V and 0 bases from J, with 13 bases in between. The CDR3 is CASSTTRGLNTEAFF. CDR3 sequence (DNA): TGTGCCAGCAGTACTACCCGGGGGTTGAACACTGAAGCTTTCTTT.

This clone was picked up one time. J is TRBJ1-1 and V is TRBV2, with D perhaps TRBD1 (5 bases). Trimming stripped 1 base from V and 4 bases from J, with 13 bases between. This CDR3 is 15 amino acids long. Germline CDR1 is SNHLY and CDR2 is FYNNEI. CDR3 loop: CASSEEGTEGTEAFF. CDR3 bases: TGTGCCAGCAGTGAAGAGGGGACGGAGGGCACTGAAGCTTTCTTT.

This clone was seen only once. This chain joins TRBV7-3 and TRBJ2-6, with TRBD1 matching over 9 bases. The J segment lost 0 bases and the V segment lost 2 bases, leaving 5 bases of the junction unmatched. Germline V gene lookup returns CDR1 SGHTA and CDR2 FQGTGA. The CDR3 is 18 residues long. Here the CDR3 reads CASSLSGQGLSGANVLTF. DNA for the CDR3: TGTGCCAGCAGCTTATCGGGACAGGGCCTCTCTGGGGCCAACGTCCTGACTTTC. The whole variable domain, remainder taken from reference TRBV7-3 and TRBJ2-6, is GAGVSQTPSNKVTEKGKYVELRCDPISGHTALYWYRQSLGQGPEFLIYFQGTGAADDSGLPNDRFFAVRPEGSVSTLKIQRTERGDSAVYLCASSLSGQGLSGANVLTFGAGSRLTVL.

V gene TRBV15 combines with J gene TRBJ2-2; possible D gene TRBD1, 5 bases. Trimming shortened V by 3 bases and J by 1 base, and 9 bases separated the two germline ends. Looked up from germline, CDR1 is LNHNV and CDR2 is YYDKDF (reference sequence). CDR3 size: 15 residues. The CDR3 spells CATSRETVNTGELFF. The CDR3 nucleotides are TGTGCCACCAGCAGGGAGACAGTGAACACCGGGGAGCTGTTTTTT.

V gene TRBV2 combines with J gene TRBJ2-2; D possibly uses TRBD1 or TRBD2 (5 bases each). Germline lookup yields CDR1 SNHLY and CDR2 FYNNEI. V was shortened by 4 bases and J by 1 base, with 10 bases between the two germline ends. The CDR3 has 15 amino acids. The CDR3 DNA sequence: TGTGCCAGCAGTGCGGGACGGCTGAACACCGGGGAGCTGTTTTTT. Its translation is CASSAGRLNTGELFF.

The chain joins TRBV19 to TRBJ1-1; D uncertain. CDR3 length: 13 residues. Germline V lookup: CDR1 LNHDA, CDR2 SQIVND (reference sequence). V was clipped by 5 bases and J by 2 bases, with 9 bases between them. The CDR3 coding sequence is TGTGCCAGTAGTGTGGATTTAAACACTGAAGCTTTCTTT. Amino acids: CASSVDLNTEAFF.

V usage is TRBV28 and J usage is TRBJ1-5; 7 bases match TRBD1. This CDR3 is built from 14 residues. Trimming removed 6 bases from V and 4 bases from J; junction bases left unmatched: 6. Germline assignment: CDR1 MDHEN and CDR2 SYDVKM. The CDR3 DNA sequence: TGTGCCAGCAGACGGGGACAGTATAATCAGCCCCAGCATTTT. Amino acid sequence: CASRRGQYNQPQHF. Full variable domain (missing parts from reference TRBV28 and TRBJ1-5): DVKVTQSSRYLVKRTGEKVFLECVQDMDHENMFWYRQDPGLGLRLIYFSYDVKMKEKGDIPEGYSVSREKKERFSLILESASTNQTSMYLCASRRGQYNQPQHFGDGTRLSIL.

Notes on this clone: The same CDR3 arises from other DNA sequences in this sample as well. DNA of the CDR3: TGCGCCAGCAGCTTGCCGCCTGGCTACGAGCAGTACTTC. This sequence encodes CASSLPPGYEQYF. The V call is TRBV5-1, the J call TRBJ2-7; D is uncertain. Germline V gene sequence: CDR1 SGHRS, CDR2 YFSETQ. CDR3 length equals 13 residues. V lost 1 base, J lost 3 bases, and 8 bases lay in between. Full variable domain (remainder filled in from reference TRBV5-1 and TRBJ2-7): KAGVTQTPRYLIKTRGQQVTLSCSPISGHRSVSWYQQTPGQGLQFLFEYFSETQRNKGNFPGRFSGRQFSNSRSEMNVSTLELGDSALYLCASSLPPGYEQYFGPGTRLTVT.

V is TRBV5-6 and J is TRBJ1-2, with a weak D call TRBD1 (5 bases). The V gene's germline CDR1 is SGHDT and CDR2 YYEEEE. There are 14 residues in the CDR3. Trimming took 4 bases from V and 5 from J, leaving 15 bases between them. The chain's CDR3 is CASSRPPGTYGYTF. The CDR3, as DNA: TGTGCCAGCAGCCGCCCCCCAGGGACTTATGGCTACACCTTC.

V and J are TRBV18 and TRBJ2-1, with 13 bases fitting TRBD2. The V gene's germline CDR1 is KGHSH and CDR2 LQKENI. J lost 7 bases, V lost 3 bases, and 3 bases had no gene match. The length of the CDR3 is 15 residues. This CDR3 reads CASSPGTSGTNEQFF. CDR3 coding DNA: TGTGCCAGCTCACCCGGGACTAGCGGGACGAATGAGCAGTTCTTC.

V and J are TRBV27 and TRBJ2-5; 7 positions agree with TRBD2. The length of the CDR3 is 16 residues. CDR1 is MNHEY and CDR2 is SMNVEV in the germline V gene (reference sequence). Losses at the gene ends were 2 bases for V and 3 bases for J; bases not matched to a gene: 9. CDR3 nucleotides: TGTGCCAGCAGTTTACGGACTAGGACCGGGAAAGAGACCCAGTACTTC. Amino acids: CASSLRTRTGKETQYF.

This rearrangement joins TRBV6-1 to TRBJ1-2; 9 nucleotides match TRBD1. Trimming at V came to 4 bases and at J to 6 bases, leaving 12 bases not matched to a gene. CDR3 length: 16 residues. CDR1 MNHNS and CDR2 SASEGT come from the germline V gene. In nucleotides, the CDR3 is TGTGCCAGCAGTGGGTCCGCCGGGACAGGGAAGAATGGCTACACCTTC. It encodes CASSGSAGTGKNGYTF.

This clone was detected a few times. The chain employs TRBV19 and TRBJ2-2; 13 bases map to TRBD2. Trimming at V came to 5 bases and at J to 4 bases, leaving 4 bases not matched to a gene. This CDR3 region has 16 residues. Germline assignment: CDR1 LNHDA and CDR2 SQIVND (reference sequence). CDR3 DNA: TGTGCCAGTAGTGGACTAGCGGGAGTTGGCACCGGGGAGCTGTTTTTT. Its translation is CASSGLAGVGTGELFF.

The V gene is TRBV9, the J gene TRBJ1-6; TRBD1 is a possible D gene (5 bases). V was clipped by 0 bases and J by 8 bases, with 15 bases between them. Germline values: CDR1 SGDLS, CDR2 YYNGEE. CDR3 length equals 16 residues. CDR3 coding DNA: TGTGCCAGCAGCGTAGGTCGCCAGGGCGGTTATTCACCCCTCCACTTT. Translation gives CASSVGRQGGYSPLHF. Filled out from reference TRBV9 and TRBJ1-6, the complete variable domain reads DSGVTQTPKHLITATGQRVTLRCSPRSGDLSVYWYQQSLDQGLQFLIQYYNGEERAKGNILERFSAQQFPDLHSELNLSSLELGDSALYFCASSVGRQGGYSPLHFGNGTRLTVT.

The V gene is TRBV5-1, the J gene TRBJ2-5; a weak D match, TRBD1 (6 bases). V lost 4 bases to trimming and J lost 2 bases, with 12 bases between them. Germline V gene sequence: CDR1 SGHRS, CDR2 YFSETQ. The CDR3 sequence is 14 residues long. The CDR3 protein is CASSRGTPQETQYF. For the CDR3, the DNA is TGCGCCAGCAGCCGAGGGACACCTCAAGAGACCCAGTACTTC.

Turning to this clone: An end of the junction differs from the germline gene, which may be a read error. The V and J genes are TRBV3-1 (or the pseudogene TRBV3-2) and TRBJ1-1, with 8 bases that match TRBD1. The germline V gene encodes CDR1 LGHDT and CDR2 YNNKEL (reference sequence). The CDR3 loop spans 14 amino acids. CDR3 in DNA: TGTGCCAGCACCCAAAATCAGGGGGCAGCTGAAGCTTTCTTT. Translating it yields CASTQNQGAAEAFF.

The gene calls are TRBV7-9 and TRBJ2-7; 7 bases are a match to TRBD2. This CDR3 spans 13 amino acids. From germline, CDR1 is SEHNR and CDR2 FQNEAQ (reference sequence). V shed 3 bases, J shed 7 bases, and the junction held 6 bases outside the gene matches. CDR3 DNA: TGTGCCAGCAGCTTGGCGGGAGAACGGGAGCAGTACTTC. As protein: CASSLAGEREQYF.